The 20 T cell receptor beta chains below all came from one sample that was sequenced in a study of T-cell memory formation after mild COVID-19. Each CDR3 protein gets one entry after TCRdb re-called the 5' RACE reads with MiXCR. The sample carries approximately 260,000 distinct CDR3 sequences, approximately 15% recorded once. Sequencing was done on a sample of PBMCs or a T cell subset sorted from them (not recorded which). The origin of the receptors is a man aged 18 to 29 who had mild COVID-19 (a few samples of this study predate the infection). Cell type and time point are not known.

The chain joins TRBV5-6 to TRBJ2-7; 13 nucleotides agree with TRBD2. Germline-derived CDR1 and CDR2 are SGHDT and YYEEEE. The CDR3 consists of 14 residues. Trimming took 6 bases from V and 4 from J; bases not matched to a gene: 4. The CDR3 loop reads CASTGLAGPYEQYV. The CDR3 DNA is TGTGCCAGCACGGGACTAGCGGGGCCGTACGAGCAGTACGTC.

This clonotype was counted a few times. This chain's CDR3 is CASSPGRPYGYTF. The DNA of the CDR3 is TGTGCCAGCAGTCCCGGACGGCCCTATGGCTACACCTTC. The chain has TRBV12-3 or TRBV12-4 and TRBJ1-2; the D is unclear. V shed 5 bases and J shed 4 bases, with 11 bases lying between them. The CDR3 sequence is 13 residues long.

This sequence joins TRBV20-1 and TRBJ2-1, with 13 nucleotides matching TRBD2. Trimming removed 3 bases from V and 6 bases from J; junction bases left unmatched: 5. The germline V gene encodes CDR1 DFQATT and CDR2 SNEGSKA (reference sequence). The CDR3 has 15 amino acids. This CDR3 reads CSARLTSGGPNEQFF. In DNA, the CDR3 is TGCAGTGCTAGGTTGACTAGCGGGGGGCCCAATGAGCAGTTCTTC.

This clonotype was seen at least ten times. This chain joins TRBV19 and TRBJ2-2, with 8 nucleotides matching TRBD2. V shed 7 bases, J shed 3 bases, and the junction held 7 bases outside the gene matches. CDR1 and CDR2 from the germline V gene are LNHDA and SQIVND (reference sequence). The CDR3 has 15 residues. CDR3 amino acids: CASTSRGADTGELFF. CDR3 DNA: TGTGCCAGTACTTCGCGGGGGGCCGACACCGGGGAGCTGTTTTTT.

The rearrangement joins TRBV7-6 to TRBJ2-7, with D maybe TRBD1 (6 bases). In germline, CDR1 is SGHVS, CDR2 FNYEAQ. V lost 1 base, J lost 12 bases, and 13 bases lay in between. The CDR3 covers 12 residues. Here the CDR3 reads CASSLGGQYPYF. The CDR3 DNA reads as TGTGCCAGCAGCTTAGGTGGACAGTATCCGTACTTC. Based on the CDR3 plus reference TRBV7-6 and TRBJ2-7, the full variable domain is GAGVSQSPRYKVTKRGQDVALRCDPISGHVSLYWYRQALGQGPEFLTYFNYEAQQDKSGLPNDRFSAERPEGSISTLTIQRTEQRDSAMYRCASSLGGQYPYFGPGTRLTVT.

This sequence joins TRBV29-1 and TRBJ2-1; no firm D call. The V end was cut by 6 bases, the J end by 12 bases, with 15 bases between. The CDR3 sequence is 11 residues long. Germline assignment: CDR1 SQVTM and CDR2 ANQGSEA. As DNA, the CDR3 is TGCAGCGTCGTGAGCGTCATTCGGCAGTTCTTC. This sequence encodes CSVVSVIRQFF.

The chain is built from TRBV6-5 and TRBJ1-2; D remains unclear. V lost 6 bases and J lost 4, with 18 bases in between. Germline CDR1 MNHEY, CDR2 SVGAGI. The CDR3 extends over 15 amino acids. The CDR3 loop is CASSPRGVFSYGYTF. The CDR3, as DNA: TGTGCCAGCAGCCCACGCGGGGTTTTCAGCTATGGCTACACCTTC.

The chain is built from TRBV6-5 and TRBJ2-1, with D tentatively TRBD2 (7 bases). Germline V CDR1 and CDR2: MNHEY, SVGAGI. This CDR3 has 18 residues. Between the trimmed V and J ends, which lost 6 bases and 0 bases, there was a span of 21 bases. The CDR3 here is CASSGGTGGQSSYNEQFF. The CDR3 DNA follows: TGTGCCAGCAGCGGCGGGACGGGGGGCCAGAGCTCCTACAATGAGCAGTTCTTC.

This clonotype was seen a handful of times. The J gene is TRBJ2-5, the V gene TRBV6-5, with a weak D call TRBD1 (6 bases). The ends were cut back, 6 bases at V and 7 bases at J, with 18 bases in the middle. The CDR3 spans 14 residues. The germline V gene encodes CDR1 MNHEY and CDR2 SVGAGI. The CDR3 loop reads CASRSLQGLVTQYF. The CDR3 region has the DNA TGTGCCAGCAGATCTTTGCAGGGGCTGGTGACCCAGTACTTC.

This chain links TRBV7-2 with TRBJ1-2; 10 bases are a match to TRBD1. V lost 4 bases, J lost 4 bases, and 6 bases stayed unmatched. Germline CDR1 and CDR2: SGHTA and FQGNSA. The CDR3 is 15 residues long. The CDR3 DNA reads as TGTGCCAGCAGCTCCCGGGACAGGGGCCTCTATGGCTACACCTTC. Its protein product is CASSSRDRGLYGYTF.

The chain links TRBV15 to TRBJ1-4; a weak D match, TRBD1 (5 bases). Germline CDR1 reads LNHNV; CDR2 reads YYDKDF (reference sequence). Trimming removed 0 bases from V and 7 bases from J, with 15 bases in between. The CDR3 runs to 16 residues. The CDR3 bases are TGTGCCACCAGCAGAGATCTGGGCAGGGAGGGTGAAAAACTGTTTTTT. Its protein is CATSRDLGREGEKLFF.

This clonotype was seen more than once but under ten times. The rearrangement joins TRBV6-2 or TRBV6-3 to TRBJ1-2; 10 bases match TRBD1. Germline CDR1 MNHEY, CDR2 SVGEGT. V gave up 4 bases and J gave up 6 bases; unmatched junction bases: 5. The CDR3 loop spans 14 amino acids. The CDR3 region has the DNA TGTGCCAGCAGTTCGACAGGGGGCAAGAATGGCTACACCTTC. Translating gives CASSSTGGKNGYTF.

This clonotype has only a few counts. The chain employs TRBV7-9 and TRBJ2-1; D is ambiguous. The CDR3 extends over 13 amino acids. Germline V gene sequence: CDR1 SEHNR, CDR2 FQNEAQ (reference sequence). V gave up 2 bases and J gave up 8 bases, with 10 bases separating them. CDR3 DNA sequence: TGTGCCAGCAGCTTACCTGTCGATTATGAGCAGTTCTTC. Translation gives CASSLPVDYEQFF.

This clonotype was observed many times. The chain combines TRBV15 with TRBJ2-5; D gene uncertain. The CDR3 has 15 residues. The V gene's germline CDR1 is LNHNV and CDR2 YYDKDF (reference sequence). V lost 0 bases, J lost 2 bases, and 10 bases lay in between. Here the CDR3 DNA reads TGTGCCACCAGCAGAGATGGGCCACAACAAGAGACCCAGTACTTC. It codes for CATSRDGPQQETQYF.

This clonotype was detected a few times. The CDR3 DNA reads TGTGCCAGCAGCCAAGATTCCGGGCTAGGTCAGCCCCAGCATTTT. Its protein product is CASSQDSGLGQPQHF. The chain links TRBV4-2 to TRBJ1-5, with D unresolved. V was cut by 0 bases and J by 6 bases, with 12 bases left in between. The length of the CDR3 is 15 residues. Germline CDR1 LGHNA, CDR2 YNFKEQ.

This clonotype was counted only a few times. V is TRBV6-4 and J is TRBJ1-1, with a weak D call TRBD1 (5 bases). Trimming cost V 6 bases and J 4 bases, with 12 bases left between them. The CDR3 covers 13 residues. Germline V gene data show CDR1 as MRHNA and CDR2 as SNTAGT. CDR3 region: CASSREDGTEAFF. DNA for the CDR3: TGTGCCAGCAGCAGGGAAGACGGCACTGAAGCTTTCTTT.

This chain uses TRBV24-1 with TRBJ2-3, with 9 nucleotides matching TRBD1. The CDR3 consists of 14 residues. In germline, CDR1 is KGHDR, CDR2 SFDVKD. V was clipped by 9 bases and J by 1 base; unmatched bases: 4. The CDR3: CATAGQGRTDTQYF. The DNA of the CDR3 is TGTGCCACCGCCGGACAGGGGCGCACAGATACGCAGTATTTT.

The genes are TRBV5-6 and TRBJ2-7; D is ambiguous. The germline V and J ends were trimmed by 0 bases and 5 bases, with 9 bases remaining between them. The V gene's germline CDR1 is SGHDT and CDR2 YYEEEE. This CDR3 comprises 13 residues. The CDR3 sequence is CASSLAASDEQYV. The CDR3 DNA sequence: TGTGCCAGCAGCTTGGCGGCGAGCGACGAGCAGTACGTC.

The V gene is TRBV6-6, the J gene TRBJ2-7; tentatively, D is TRBD1 or TRBD2 (6 bases each). The CDR3 is 13 residues long. Trimming stripped 6 bases from V and 4 bases from J, with 13 bases between. Germline CDR1 reads MNHNY; CDR2 reads SVGAGI (reference sequence). The CDR3 coding sequence is TGTGCCAGCAGCCAAGGGGGGTCGTACGAGCAGTACGTC. Protein sequence: CASSQGGSYEQYV.

The genes are TRBV7-2 and TRBJ2-5; 8 bases match TRBD2. The CDR3 length is 14 residues. Germline loops: CDR1 SGHTA, CDR2 FQGNSA. The J segment lost 7 bases and the V segment lost 0 bases, leaving 4 bases of the junction unmatched. CDR3 nucleotides: TGTGCCAGCAGCTTAGCCGGGGGGGATGGGACCCAGTACTTC. Its translation is CASSLAGGDGTQYF.